The entry below describes one TCR beta chain. As yet, its antigen is unknown. Data came from immunoSEQ multiplex PCR; TCRdb stores just in-frame clones and leaves some out. The sample consists of 100,000 to 150,000 clones, around 90% of them appearing once. CDR1 SGHNT and CDR2 YYREEE come from the germline V gene (reference sequence). With 2 bases removed from V and 1 base from J, the gap between germline ends came to 6 bases. The CDR3 spans 13 residues. The sample originates from a study of T cell responses to AZD1222 COVID-19 vaccine. General observations from the study: Donors skewed white British and female; clonal diversity was possibly underestimated.

The clonotype was recovered from an adult in good health. The sequenced sample was peripheral blood, obtained on day 0 of AZD1222 vaccination. The chain is built from TRBV5-4 and TRBJ1-1; possibly TRBD1 for D (5 bases). The CDR3 coding sequence is TGTGCCAGCAGCTTCGGACAGAACACTGAAGCTTTCTTT. It specifies CASSFGQNTEAFF.